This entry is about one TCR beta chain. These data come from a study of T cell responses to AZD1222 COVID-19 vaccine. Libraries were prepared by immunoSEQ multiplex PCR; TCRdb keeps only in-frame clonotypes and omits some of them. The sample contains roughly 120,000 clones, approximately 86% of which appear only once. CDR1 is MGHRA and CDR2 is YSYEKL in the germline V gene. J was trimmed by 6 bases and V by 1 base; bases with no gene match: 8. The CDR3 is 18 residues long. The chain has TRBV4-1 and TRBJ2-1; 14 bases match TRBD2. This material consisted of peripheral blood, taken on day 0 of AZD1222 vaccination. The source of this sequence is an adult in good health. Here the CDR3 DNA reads TGCGCCAGCAGCCAAGTTGTGACTAGCGGGGGGGCAGGCAATGAGCAGTTCTTC. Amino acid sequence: CASSQVVTSGGAGNEQFF.